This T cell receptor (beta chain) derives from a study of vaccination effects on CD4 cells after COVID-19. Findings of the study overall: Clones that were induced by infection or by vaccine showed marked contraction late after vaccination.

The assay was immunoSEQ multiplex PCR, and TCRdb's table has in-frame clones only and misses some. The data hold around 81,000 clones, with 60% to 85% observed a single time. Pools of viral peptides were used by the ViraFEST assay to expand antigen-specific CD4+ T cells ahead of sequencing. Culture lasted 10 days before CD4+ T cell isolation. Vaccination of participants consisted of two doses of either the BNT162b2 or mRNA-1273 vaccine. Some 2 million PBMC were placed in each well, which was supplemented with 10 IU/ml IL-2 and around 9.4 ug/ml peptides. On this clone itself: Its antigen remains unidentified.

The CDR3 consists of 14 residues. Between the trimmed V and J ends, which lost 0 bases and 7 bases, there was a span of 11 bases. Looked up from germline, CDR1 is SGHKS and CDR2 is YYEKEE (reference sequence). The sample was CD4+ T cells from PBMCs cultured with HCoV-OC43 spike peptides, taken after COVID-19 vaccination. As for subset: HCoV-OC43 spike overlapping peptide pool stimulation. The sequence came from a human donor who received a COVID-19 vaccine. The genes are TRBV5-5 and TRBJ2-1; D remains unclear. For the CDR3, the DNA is TGTGCCAGCAGCTTGGATCCCGTGGAGAATGAGCAGTTCTTC. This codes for CASSLDPVENEQFF.